What follows are 27 T cell receptor beta chains derived from one specimen sequenced in a study of CD8 T cells in Susac syndrome. Reverse transcription of roughly 0.5 to 1 ug RNA was performed with random hexamers. TCRdb re-called the immunoSEQ multiplex PCR reads with MiXCR, one entry per CDR3 protein. This table has more than 150,000 distinct CDR3 sequences, about 92% appearing once. The sequenced material came from CD4+ T cells from PBMCs. The receptor set was obtained from a human donor in good health.

V gene TRBV20-1 combines with J gene TRBJ1-3, with D possibly being TRBD1 (5 bases). CDR3 length: 14 amino acids. Trimming removed 8 bases from V and 0 bases from J, with 14 bases in between. The germline V gene encodes CDR1 DFQATT and CDR2 SNEGSKA (reference sequence). The CDR3 loop is CSPTRGISGNTIYF. CDR3 DNA: TGCAGTCCGACAAGGGGAATCTCTGGAAACACCATATATTTT.

The chain joins TRBV9 to TRBJ2-5; TRBD2 matches 10 bases. The CDR3 totals 15 residues. Germline CDR1 is SGDLS and CDR2 is YYNGEE. V trimming: 2 bases; J trimming: 4 bases; junction bases outside the gene matches: 5. CDR3 protein: CASSVASGGRETQYF. Here the CDR3 DNA reads TGTGCCAGCAGCGTGGCTAGCGGGGGTAGAGAGACCCAGTACTTC.

The gene calls are TRBV6-2 or TRBV6-3 and TRBJ2-7; 8 positions agree with TRBD2. The CDR3 totals 14 residues. The germline V gene encodes CDR1 MNHEY and CDR2 SVGEGT. The trim removed 7 bases at V and 2 bases at J, leaving 7 bases unmatched. CDR3 loop: CASKGGGHTYEQYF. The CDR3 DNA sequence: TGTGCCAGCAAGGGCGGGGGGCACACCTACGAGCAGTACTTC.

The chain carries TRBV19 and TRBJ2-1; D tentatively reads TRBD1 or TRBD2 (5 bases each). Trimming took off 10 bases at V and 9 bases at J, with 19 bases between the two ends. The CDR3 is 13 residues long. Germline V gene sequence: CDR1 LNHDA, CDR2 SQIVND (reference sequence). CDR3 in DNA: TGTGCCACAACCGGGACCCTAAAGGGTGAGCAGTTCTTC. Translation: CATTGTLKGEQFF.

The J gene is TRBJ2-2, the V gene TRBV28, with D perhaps given as TRBD1 or TRBD2 (6 bases each). Trimming shortened V by 6 bases and J by 6 bases, and 17 bases separated the two germline ends. The CDR3 loop spans 15 amino acids. In germline, CDR1 is MDHEN, CDR2 SYDVKM. CDR3 in DNA: TGTGCCAGCAGACAACAGGGAGGTAATTCCGGGGAGCTGTTTTTT. Translated: CASRQQGGNSGELFF.

This clonotype appeared once. The chain joins TRBV7-9 to TRBJ2-7; a possible D gene is TRBD2 (7 bases). Germline V CDR1 and CDR2: SEHNR, FQNEAQ (reference sequence). V was cut by 1 base and J by 4 bases, with 11 bases left in between. CDR3 length equals 14 residues. Here the CDR3 DNA reads TGTGCCAGCAGCTTAGATGGGGGGGCATACGAGCAGTACTTC. This encodes CASSLDGGAYEQYF.

The CDR3 DNA sequence: TGCGCCAGCAGACCAACAGGGGGTCCCTACAATGAGCAGTTCTTC. Its protein product is CASRPTGGPYNEQFF. V gene TRBV5-1 combines with J gene TRBJ2-1, with 8 bases that match TRBD1. CDR3 length: 15 amino acids. CDR1 is SGHRS and CDR2 is YFSETQ in the germline V gene. V gave up 5 bases and J gave up 2 bases; unmatched junction bases: 6.

The J gene is TRBJ1-5, the V gene TRBV2; D perhaps matches TRBD1 (6 bases). The germline V gene encodes CDR1 SNHLY and CDR2 FYNNEI. Trimming removed 4 bases at V and 4 bases at J, with 11 bases between. There are 14 residues in the CDR3. CDR3 sequence (DNA): TGTGCCAGCAGTGTAGAACAGGGAAATCAGCCCCAGCATTTT. It yields the protein CASSVEQGNQPQHF.

The J gene is TRBJ1-1, the V gene TRBV3-1; a weak D match, TRBD1 (6 bases). The CDR3 is 15 amino acids. Trimming removed 4 bases from V and 5 bases from J, with 17 bases in between. Germline loops: CDR1 LGHDT, CDR2 YNNKEL (reference sequence). The CDR3 bases are TGTGCCAGCAGCCTCCTAGGGGGGGCGAAGACTGAAGCTTTCTTT. Translating gives CASSLLGGAKTEAFF.

The chain recombines TRBV7-2 with TRBJ1-5, with a weak D call TRBD1 (6 bases). Germline V CDR1 and CDR2: SGHTA, FQGNSA. The CDR3 spans 14 residues. Trimming stripped 2 bases from V and 2 bases from J, with 7 bases between. The CDR3 DNA reads TGTGCCAGCAGCTTAAACAGGGGCAATCAGCCCCAGCATTTT. Protein product: CASSLNRGNQPQHF.

This sequence joins TRBV19 and TRBJ2-5; D unresolved. V lost 5 bases and J lost 1, with 14 bases in between. This CDR3 comprises 15 residues. Germline loops: CDR1 LNHDA, CDR2 SQIVND (reference sequence). CDR3 bases: TGTGCCAGTAGTGCGCCGGAATGGGGCCAAGAGACCCAGTACTTC. It yields the protein CASSAPEWGQETQYF.

V gene TRBV2 combines with J gene TRBJ1-1; 7 positions agree with TRBD1. The CDR3 has 15 residues. Germline CDR1 SNHLY, CDR2 FYNNEI. The V gene end was trimmed by 7 bases and the J gene end by 2 bases; junction bases not matched to a gene: 10. The CDR3 DNA reads TGTGCCAGCAAAGAGGGGTGGACAGGTAACACTGAAGCTTTCTTT. It encodes CASKEGWTGNTEAFF.

The chain joins TRBV5-6 to TRBJ1-1; D gene ambiguous. This CDR3 has 15 amino acids. The V gene's germline CDR1 is SGHDT and CDR2 YYEEEE. V shed 3 bases and J shed 1 base, with 13 bases lying between them. The CDR3 region has the DNA TGTGCCAGCAGCTGGTCAAAGGCCCCGAACACTGAAGCTTTCTTT. The encoded protein is CASSWSKAPNTEAFF.

This chain uses TRBV5-1 with TRBJ1-1; D ambiguous. Germline CDR1 is SGHRS and CDR2 is YFSETQ. The CDR3 extends over 13 amino acids. Trimming removed 2 bases from V and 2 bases from J, with 7 bases in between. This chain's CDR3 is CASSFQENTEAFF. The CDR3 coding sequence is TGCGCCAGCAGCTTCCAAGAAAACACTGAAGCTTTCTTT.

The chain uses TRBV5-1 and TRBJ1-2, with 7 positions matching TRBD1. V was clipped by 4 bases and J by 0 bases; unmatched bases: 3. CDR3 length: 14 amino acids. CDR1 SGHRS and CDR2 YFSETQ come from the germline V gene. This CDR3 is CASSRDRTNYGYTF. The DNA for the CDR3 is TGCGCCAGCAGCAGGGACAGAACTAACTATGGCTACACCTTC. Complete variable domain (other parts from reference TRBV5-1 and TRBJ1-2): KAGVTQTPRYLIKTRGQQVTLSCSPISGHRSVSWYQQTPGQGLQFLFEYFSETQRNKGNFPGRFSGRQFSNSRSEMNVSTLELGDSALYLCASSRDRTNYGYTFGSGTRLTVV.

The V call is TRBV6-6, the J call TRBJ2-4; tentative D call: TRBD1 (7 bases). The length of the CDR3 is 14 residues. Germline CDR1 MNHNY, CDR2 SVGAGI (reference sequence). Trimming removed 4 bases at V and 6 bases at J, with 13 bases between. CDR3 amino acids: CASSSQGGGNIQYF. The DNA for the CDR3 is TGTGCCAGCAGTTCCCAGGGGGGAGGAAACATTCAGTACTTC.

The rearrangement links TRBV12-3 or TRBV12-4 to TRBJ1-1; D unclear. The CDR3 is 13 amino acids. Trimming took off 5 bases at V and 0 bases at J, with 7 bases between the two ends. The CDR3: CASSPTLNTEAFF. CDR3 DNA sequence: TGTGCCAGCAGTCCCACACTGAACACTGAAGCTTTCTTT.

The chain has TRBV28 and TRBJ1-5; D is ambiguous. The CDR3 contains 16 residues. The germline V gene encodes CDR1 MDHEN and CDR2 SYDVKM. V was trimmed by 5 bases and J by 7 bases, leaving 21 bases between them. The CDR3 DNA reads as TGTGCCAGCAGTATCGGACGTTTCCACCGTAGGCAGCCCCAGCATTTT. It specifies CASSIGRFHRRQPQHF.

The chain combines TRBV12-3 or TRBV12-4 with TRBJ2-7; TRBD1 matches 7 bases. The CDR3 spans 14 residues. The V gene end was trimmed by 3 bases and the J gene end by 2 bases; junction bases not matched to a gene: 4. The chain's CDR3 is CASSFWDRAYEQYF. CDR3 in DNA: TGTGCCAGCAGTTTTTGGGACAGAGCCTACGAGCAGTACTTC.

The chain employs TRBV25-1 and TRBJ2-3; D ambiguous. V was pared by 6 bases and J by 6 bases, with 7 bases between. The CDR3 runs 11 residues. The germline V gene encodes CDR1 MGHDK and CDR2 SYGVNS. The CDR3 nucleotides read TGTGCCAGCAGCTCCTTGGATACGCAGTATTTT. It yields the protein CASSSLDTQYF.

V gene TRBV13 combines with J gene TRBJ2-3; no definite D call. Looked up from germline, CDR1 is PRHDT and CDR2 is FYEKMQ (reference sequence). This CDR3 spans 15 amino acids. The germline V and J ends were trimmed by 4 bases and 3 bases, with 14 bases remaining between them. The CDR3 DNA reads as TGTGCCAGCAGCTCCACTGGGGTGGGGACAGATACGCAGTATTTT. This translates into CASSSTGVGTDTQYF.

The CDR3 is CASSLGLTEIYEQYF. CDR3 DNA: TGTGCCAGCAGCTTGGGACTGACAGAAATCTACGAGCAGTACTTC. J is TRBJ2-7 and V is TRBV5-4; weak D call: TRBD1 (5 bases). This CDR3 spans 15 amino acids. Germline assignment: CDR1 SGHNT and CDR2 YYREEE (reference sequence). The V end lost 0 bases, the J end lost 3 bases, and 13 bases lay between the germline ends.

J is TRBJ2-2 and V is TRBV30; D is perhaps TRBD1 (6 bases). With 0 bases removed from V and 5 bases from J, the gap between germline ends came to 13 bases. CDR1 is GTSNPN and CDR2 is SVGIG in the germline V gene (reference sequence). The CDR3 consists of 15 residues. The CDR3 DNA follows: TGTGCCTGGAGTGTACAGGGAGATGAGACCGGGGAGCTGTTTTTT. This codes for CAWSVQGDETGELFF.

The rearrangement links TRBV5-1 to TRBJ2-3; 7 positions match TRBD2. CDR1 and CDR2 from the germline V gene are SGHRS and YFSETQ. Losses at the gene ends were 2 bases for V and 2 bases for J; bases not matched to a gene: 5. The CDR3 has 15 amino acids. Here the CDR3 DNA reads TGCGCCAGCAGCTTTCGGACTAGGGACACAGATACGCAGTATTTT. Translating gives CASSFRTRDTDTQYF. The whole variable domain, remainder taken from reference TRBV5-1 and TRBJ2-3, is KAGVTQTPRYLIKTRGQQVTLSCSPISGHRSVSWYQQTPGQGLQFLFEYFSETQRNKGNFPGRFSGRQFSNSRSEMNVSTLELGDSALYLCASSFRTRDTDTQYFGPGTRLTVL.

The chain is built from TRBV7-9 and TRBJ1-6, with 11 nucleotides matching TRBD1. The germline V gene has CDR1 SEHNR and CDR2 FQNEAQ (reference sequence). The CDR3 is made up of 16 amino acids. Losses at the gene ends were 5 bases for V and 8 bases for J; bases not matched to a gene: 8. CDR3: CASSTPDRGRDSPLHF. The CDR3 bases are TGTGCCAGCAGCACCCCGGACAGGGGGCGTGATTCACCCCTCCACTTT.

This clonotype has only one observation. This chain uses TRBV6-1 with TRBJ1-1; 7 nucleotides line up with TRBD1. V trimming: 7 bases; J trimming: 0 bases; junction bases outside the gene matches: 14. This CDR3 region has 17 residues. Germline V lookup: CDR1 MNHNS, CDR2 SASEGT. The CDR3 sequence: CASTTLGRQGMNTEAFF. As DNA, the CDR3 is TGTGCCAGCACCACTTTGGGCCGACAGGGAATGAACACTGAAGCTTTCTTT.

This chain uses TRBV7-2 with TRBJ1-5; 9 bases align to TRBD1. CDR1 is SGHTA and CDR2 is FQGNSA in the germline V gene. The CDR3 loop spans 16 amino acids. Unmatched junction bases numbered 8, after V lost 1 base and J lost 7 bases. The CDR3 DNA reads TGTGCCAGCAGCTTAGTTTCCGGACAGGGGAACCAGCCCCAGCATTTT. Translated: CASSLVSGQGNQPQHF.